This TCR beta chain derives from a study of cytomegalovirus exposure and HLA in healthy donors. Study-wide results and caveats: The authors considered a cluster of highly shared sequence variants likely to be a sequencing artifact.

Comments on this clone: The antigen is unknown.

The primer mix had 60 Vbeta and 13 Jbeta primers. Some clones are missing from TCRdb's copy, which holds only in-frame ones; the method was immunoSEQ multiplex PCR. The sample table sets out under 200,000 clones. This TCR was sampled from a man younger than 45 in good health and CMV-seronegative. The sequenced sample consisted of PBMCs.

The CDR3 is CASSPTGTGGTGELFF. The CDR3 DNA reads as TGTGCCAGCAGTCCGACTGGGACAGGCGGCACCGGGGAGCTGTTTTTT. The rearrangement links TRBV27 to TRBJ2-2, with 8 bases fitting TRBD1. Germline-derived CDR1 and CDR2 are MNHEY and SMNVEV (reference sequence). The CDR3 covers 16 residues. With 5 bases clipped from V and 4 bases from J, the junction kept 9 bases outside the gene matches.